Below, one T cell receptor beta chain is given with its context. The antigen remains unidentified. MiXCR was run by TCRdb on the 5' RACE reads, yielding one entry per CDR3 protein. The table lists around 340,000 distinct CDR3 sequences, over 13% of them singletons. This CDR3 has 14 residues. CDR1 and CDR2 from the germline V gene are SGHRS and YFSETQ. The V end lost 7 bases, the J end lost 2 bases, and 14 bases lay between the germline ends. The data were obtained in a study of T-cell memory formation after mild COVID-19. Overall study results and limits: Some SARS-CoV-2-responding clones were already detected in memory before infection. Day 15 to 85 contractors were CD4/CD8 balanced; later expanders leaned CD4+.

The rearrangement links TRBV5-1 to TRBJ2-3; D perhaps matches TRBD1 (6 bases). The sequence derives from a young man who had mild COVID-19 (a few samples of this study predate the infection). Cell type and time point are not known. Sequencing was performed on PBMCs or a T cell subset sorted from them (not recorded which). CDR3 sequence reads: CASLRDTHTDTQYF. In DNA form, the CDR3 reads TGCGCCAGCCTGAGGGACACACACACAGATACGCAGTATTTT.